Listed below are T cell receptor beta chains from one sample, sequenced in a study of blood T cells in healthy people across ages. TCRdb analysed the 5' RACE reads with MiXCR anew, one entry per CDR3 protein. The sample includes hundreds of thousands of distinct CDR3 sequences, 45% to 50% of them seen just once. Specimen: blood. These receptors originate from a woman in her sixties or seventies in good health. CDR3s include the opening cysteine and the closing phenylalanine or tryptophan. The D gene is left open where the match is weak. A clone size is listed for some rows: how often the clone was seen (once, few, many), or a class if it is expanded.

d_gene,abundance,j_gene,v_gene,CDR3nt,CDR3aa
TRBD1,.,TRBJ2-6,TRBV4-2,TGTGCCAGCAGCCCTACTACTGGACAGGCTACATCTGGGGCCAACGTCCTGACTTTC,CASSPTTGQATSGANVLTF
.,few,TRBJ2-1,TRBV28,TGTGCCAGCAGTGTGGGGACTCTGTTCAATGAGCAGTTCTTC,CASSVGTLFNEQFF
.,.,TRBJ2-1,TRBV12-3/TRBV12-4,TGTGCCAGCAGTTCGGACCAGGGGACGCAGTTCTTC,CASSSDQGTQFF
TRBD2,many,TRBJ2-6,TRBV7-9,TGTGCCAGTCGGCCTGGGGGGGCTGGGGCCAACGTCCTGACTTTC,CASRPGGAGANVLTF
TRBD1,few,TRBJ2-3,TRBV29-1,TGCAGCGTTGCACAGGGGGTGCCAGATACGCAGTATTTT,CSVAQGVPDTQYF
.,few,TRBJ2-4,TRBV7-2,TGTGCCAGCAGCTTAGTTCAGACCCTAGCCAAAAACATTCAGTACTTC,CASSLVQTLAKNIQYF
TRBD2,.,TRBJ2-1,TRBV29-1,TGCAGCGTTGTGGGGGGGGAGAGGTCCTACAATGAGCAGTTCTTC,CSVVGGERSYNEQFF
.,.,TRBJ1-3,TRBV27,TGTGCCAGCAAAGGAACAGGGCTCTCTGGAAACACCATATATTTT,CASKGTGLSGNTIYF
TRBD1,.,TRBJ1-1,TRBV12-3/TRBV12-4,TGTGCCAGCAGCTGGGACAGGGGGCAGGGTGAAGCTTTCTTT,CASSWDRGQGEAFF
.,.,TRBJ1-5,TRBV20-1,TGCAGTGGGAGGGCAGGTGCGAATCAGCCCCAGCATTTT,CSGRAGANQPQHF
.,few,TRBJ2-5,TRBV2,TGTGCCAGCAGTGTGGTCTCGAGGGAGACCCAGTACTTC,CASSVVSRETQYF
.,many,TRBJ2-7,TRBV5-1,TGCGCCAGCAGCTCAAATCTAGCTCAGGACGCCTACGAGCAGTACTTC,CASSSNLAQDAYEQYF
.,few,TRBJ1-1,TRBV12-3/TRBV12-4,TGTGCCAGCAGTTTCCCCTCGGCGGGGGTCACTGAAGCTTTCTTT,CASSFPSAGVTEAFF
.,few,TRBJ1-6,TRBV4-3,TGCGCCAGCAGCCAAGATAACGGCTATAATTCACCCCTCCACTTT,CASSQDNGYNSPLHF
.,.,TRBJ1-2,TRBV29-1,TGCAGCGTTGGACTTCAGGATAGGATCTATGGCTACACCTTC,CSVGLQDRIYGYTF
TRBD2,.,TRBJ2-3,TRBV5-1,TGCGCCAGCACCAATTGGGCGGCTAGCGGGAGTAGGGCAGATACGCAGTATTTT,CASTNWAASGSRADTQYF
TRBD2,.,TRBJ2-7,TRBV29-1,TGCAGCGTTGGACTAGCGGGATGGTACGAGCAGTACTTC,CSVGLAGWYEQYF
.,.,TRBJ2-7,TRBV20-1,TGCAGTGCCCTGGATGCGCTTAGCTCCTACGAGCAGTACTTC,CSALDALSSYEQYF
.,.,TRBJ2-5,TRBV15,TGTGCCACCAGCAACGGGCCCAGCTCCTACAATGAGCAGTACTTC,CATSNGPSSYNEQYF
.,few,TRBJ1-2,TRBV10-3,TGTGCCATCAGAACTGGAGATTCCTATGGCTACACCTTC,CAIRTGDSYGYTF
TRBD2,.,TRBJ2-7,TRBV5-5,TGTGCCAGCAGCTTGCCCCGCTTAGCGGGACTGAGGGAGCAGTACTTC,CASSLPRLAGLREQYF
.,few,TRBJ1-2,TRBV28,TGTGCCAGCAGTGTCAGTAGCTATGGCTACACCTTC,CASSVSSYGYTF
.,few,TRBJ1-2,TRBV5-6,TGTGCCAGCGGGCTCTCCTATGGCTACACCTTC,CASGLSYGYTF
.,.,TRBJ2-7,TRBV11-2,TGTGCCAGCAGCCCCGTGGGAGGGACAGGCTCATACGAGCAGTACTTC,CASSPVGGTGSYEQYF
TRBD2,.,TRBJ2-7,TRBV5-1,TGCGCCAGCAGCTTGGTACCTAGCGGGACGTCCTACGAGCAGTACTTC,CASSLVPSGTSYEQYF
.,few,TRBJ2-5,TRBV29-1,TGCAGCGGGTCAGGGAGGATACAAGAGACCCAGTACTTC,CSGSGRIQETQYF
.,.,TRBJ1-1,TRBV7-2,TGTGCCAGCAGCTCCGGACTGATGAACACTGAAGCTTTCTTT,CASSSGLMNTEAFF
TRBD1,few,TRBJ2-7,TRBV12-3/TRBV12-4,TGTGCCAGCAGTTTATCGGGGACAGGGCGGGAGCAGTACTTC,CASSLSGTGREQYF
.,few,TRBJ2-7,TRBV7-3,TGTGCCAGCAGCTTCATAAACGGCGAGCAGTACTTC,CASSFINGEQYF
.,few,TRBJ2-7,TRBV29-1,TGCAGTGGGATAGGAGGAGGTTACGAGCAGTACTTC,CSGIGGGYEQYF
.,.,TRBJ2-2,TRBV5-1,TGCGCCAGCAGCCCGTTGACACTGAACACCGGGGAGCTGTTTTTT,CASSPLTLNTGELFF
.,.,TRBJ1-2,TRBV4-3,TGCGCCAGCAGCCAAGAAATTAACTATGGCTACACCTTC,CASSQEINYGYTF
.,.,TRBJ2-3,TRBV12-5,TGTGCTAGTGCTCCAGGGAGCTGGAGCACAGATACGCAGTATTTT,CASAPGSWSTDTQYF
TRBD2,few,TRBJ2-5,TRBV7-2,TGTGCCAGCAGCCTGACCGGGACTAGCCATTGGGAGACCCAGTACTTC,CASSLTGTSHWETQYF
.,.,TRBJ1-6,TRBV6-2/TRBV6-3,TGTGCCAGCAGCTACACCGGGACACCCCTCCACTTT,CASSYTGTPLHF
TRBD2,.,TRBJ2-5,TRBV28,TGTGCCAGCACTTCGGGACTAGCGGCCCAAGAGACCCAGTACTTC,CASTSGLAAQETQYF
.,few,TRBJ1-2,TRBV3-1,TGTGCCAGCAGTCACGGAACTAACTATGGCTACACCTTC,CASSHGTNYGYTF
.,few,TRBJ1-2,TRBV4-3,TGCGCCAGCAGCCAGGGGCCGGGGGGTTTTGGCTACACCTTC,CASSQGPGGFGYTF
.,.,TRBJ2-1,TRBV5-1,TGCGCCAGCAGCTTGTCCAGTCTTGTCCACAATGAGCAGTTCTTC,CASSLSSLVHNEQFF
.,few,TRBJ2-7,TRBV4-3,TGCGCCAGCAGCCAAGACAGGGGACCCTACGGGCAGTACTTC,CASSQDRGPYGQYF
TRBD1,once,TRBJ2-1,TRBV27,TGTGCCAGCAGTTCAGGGGGACAGGGGGGTGTTGAGCAGTTCTTC,CASSSGGQGGVEQFF
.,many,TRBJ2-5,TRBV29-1,TGCAGCGTTCCCATTGGGGAGACCCAGTACTTC,CSVPIGETQYF
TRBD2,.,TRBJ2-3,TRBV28,TGTGCCAGCAGTTTGCCTAGCGGGAGAGGCACAGATACGCAGTATTTT,CASSLPSGRGTDTQYF
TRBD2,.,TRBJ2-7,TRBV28,TGTGCCAGCAGCCAGCCGACTAGCGGGACAATTTCTGGCAATGAGCAGTACTTC,CASSQPTSGTISGNEQYF
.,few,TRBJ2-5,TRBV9,TGTGCCAGCAGCGTAGTACCGACTAGAAAAGAGACCCAGTACTTC,CASSVVPTRKETQYF
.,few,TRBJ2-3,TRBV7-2,TGTGCCAGCAGCTTAGTTGTAGCGCGGGCAGATACGCAGTATTTT,CASSLVVARADTQYF
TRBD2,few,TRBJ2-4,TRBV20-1,TGCAGTGCTAGAGGGGCGGGAGAGGCCAAAAACATTCAGTACTTC,CSARGAGEAKNIQYF
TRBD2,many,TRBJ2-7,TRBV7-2,TGTGCCAGCAGCGTCTCCGGGACTAGCTTATTGAACGAGCAGTACTTC,CASSVSGTSLLNEQYF
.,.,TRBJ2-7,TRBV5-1,TGCGCCAGCAGCGATACTCCTTTAGACAGAAACTACGAGCAGTACTTC,CASSDTPLDRNYEQYF
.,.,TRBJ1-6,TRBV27,TGTGCCAGCAGTTTTCGAGGGAGCTCCTATAATTCACCCCTCCACTTT,CASSFRGSSYNSPLHF
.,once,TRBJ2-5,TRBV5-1,TGCGCCAGCAGCTTAAGTCTAGCCCTAGAGGCCCAGTACTTC,CASSLSLALEAQYF
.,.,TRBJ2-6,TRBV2,TGTGCCAGCAGAGTATTCGGTGGGGCCAACGTCCTGACTTTC,CASRVFGGANVLTF